Listed below are T cell receptor beta chains from one sample, sequenced in a study of blood T cell repertoires in COVID-19. Clones were read by immunoSEQ multiplex PCR, and TCRdb kept only the in-frame ones, dropping some. This table holds hundreds of thousands of clones, roughly 90% found once. The sequenced sample consisted of PBMCs or T cells enriched from blood (not recorded which). The receptors originated from a young woman who had recovered from COVID-19. The conserved cysteine and the conserved F or W are not part of the CDR3 here. D genes are given only for firm matches.

v_call	d_call	cdr3_aa
TRBV19	TRBD1	ASSPGTQGVGEQY
TRBV30	-	AWTRFVRGDNYGYT
TRBV2	-	ASSEMAGISYEQY
TRBV7-2	-	ASSFTGTSTDTQY
TRBV6-1	-	ASSEAHPGTLLYNEQF
TRBV9	TRBD1	ASNPAGTGPTGTEAF
TRBV5-1	-	ASSFAGNDYGYT
TRBV24-1	-	ATSRGDNSQPQH
TRBV7-9	TRBD2	ASSPHNAGEDTQY
TRBV28	-	ASSFRETQY
TRBV7-9	TRBD1	ASSSDRVSTYEQY
TRBV7-2	TRBD1	ASRDRVANTGELF
TRBV24-1	-	ATSDRAARQPQH
TRBV9	-	ASSALQGEQY
TRBV6-1	-	ASSEPGYEQY
TRBV5-6	-	ASSLSGQGSYEQY
TRBV19	-	ASSASRDEKLF
TRBV5-6	-	ASSLGTFPQKLF
TRBV5-8	-	ASKYVGAVETQY
TRBV7-8	-	ASSLGGVVGRDEKLF
TRBV18	TRBD1	ASSAGTGVGDGYT
TRBV4-3	-	ASSQEGGISNQPQH
TRBV18	TRBD1	ASSLDRHGEKLF
TRBV28	TRBD1	ASSPSTGGFSYNEQF
TRBV2	TRBD1	ASSETTGVGSPLH
TRBV3-1/TRBV3-2	TRBD2	ASRGAGGHTGELF
TRBV29-1	-	SVEVIGGKANTGELF
TRBV7-9	TRBD2	ASSLAGTSGEGQF
TRBV6-5	-	ARQGLSNQPQH
TRBV7-9	-	ASSHGRKGLQNEKLF
TRBV10-3	TRBD1	AIRKVDRGEDYT
TRBV5-6	TRBD1	ASSSAGGQVKLF
TRBV5-1	TRBD2	ASSVWRGGKDEQY
TRBV28	-	ASSLGRPYGYT
TRBV4-1	TRBD2	ASSQGLALAELF
TRBV28	-	ASISLTSAGDTGELF
TRBV27	TRBD2	ASSPSGGPQY
TRBV7-2	-	ASSLGSVAYEQY
TRBV7-2	-	VSSLVAGGGEKLF
TRBV3-1/TRBV3-2	TRBD2	ASSQALSGGNTGELF
TRBV6-5	TRBD2	ASSYSSGVPTGELF
TRBV13	-	ASSLGVGGGNTIY
TRBV4-1	-	ASSPGPGTLAEGEQF